This T cell receptor beta chain appears in the sequencing data of a study of regulatory T cells in long-lasting Graves disease. Broader study findings: Persistent patients had a count of shared public clonotypes (approximately 3,000) that exceeded that of new patients (approximately 1,000). The study found lower TCR diversity in persistent Graves' patients than in newly diagnosed ones.

Arm-PCR of CDR3 regions with iRepertoire HTBI primers generated TCR beta libraries. MiXCR, applied by TCRdb to the multiplex PCR reads, yields one record per CDR3 protein. This table holds about 440,000 distinct CDR3 sequences, about a sixth found once. This clonotype was detected ten times or more. No antigen is known for it. At one end, the junction sequence differs from germline, possibly due to a read error. Time point described: newly diagnosed GD, antithyroid drugs for less than 3 months. PBMCs provided the RNA from which the TCR library was made. These same records also appear under a second study, on T cells in Graves' hyperthyroidism and ophthalmopathy. This second report adds: Stable Graves' hyperthyroidism meant no ophthalmopathy progression within 18 months.

This receptor was taken from a woman in her 30s with Graves disease. The sample consisted of peripheral blood mononuclear cells (PBMCs), taken at new diagnosis, from a patient treated with antithyroid drugs.

CDR3 DNA: TGTGCCAGCAGAGAAGCTAGCGTTGGGACCGGGGAGCTGTTTTTT. It yields the protein CASREASVGTGELFF. The J gene is TRBJ2-2, the V gene TRBV2; possibly TRBD2 for D (6 bases). The V gene's germline CDR1 is SNHLY and CDR2 FYNNEI. This CDR3 comprises 15 residues.